This T cell receptor (beta chain) is from a study of cytotoxic CD8 clonotypes in ibrutinib-treated CLL. Some clones are missing from TCRdb's copy, which holds only in-frame ones; the method was immunoSEQ multiplex PCR. The sample lists approximately 74,000 clones, approximately 80% occurring once. On this clone: The antigen is undetermined.

Notes on the study in general: Sustained-remission and progressing patients had different sampling times.

This CDR3 spans 14 amino acids. From germline, CDR1 is MGHRA and CDR2 YSYEKL. Trimming removed 3 bases at V and 0 bases at J, with 6 bases between. The sample here was PBMCs, taken at disease progression, from a patient treated with ibrutinib. V gene TRBV4-1 combines with J gene TRBJ1-5; D call uncertain. This clonotype was obtained from a human donor with chronic lymphocytic leukemia. The CDR3 loop reads CASSQENSNQPQHF. The CDR3 nucleotides read TGCGCCAGCAGCCAGGAAAATAGCAATCAGCCCCAGCATTTT.